These 8 T cell receptor beta chains originate from one sample sequenced in a study of CXCR3-negative and CXCR3-positive naive CD8 T cells. UMI-labeled 5' RACE TRB cDNA libraries were prepared from the cells. Reanalyzing the 5' RACE reads, TCRdb keeps one entry per CDR3 protein, without DNA. Its clone listing holds roughly 48,000 distinct CDR3 sequences. The material sequenced was memory CD8+ T cells from blood. These receptors came from a human donor in good health. Some clones in this sample may be carry-over from other donors' samples.

The chain's CDR3 is CSARRGILDTQYF. The chain joins TRBV20-1 to TRBJ2-3; TCRdb proposes TRBD1, but this gene call is untestable without DNA. CDR3 length equals 13 residues. The germline gives CDR1 DFQATT, CDR2 SNEGSKA (reference sequence).

This sequence joins TRBV29-1 and TRBJ2-7. CDR3 length: 14 amino acids. Germline CDR1 is SQVTM and CDR2 is ANQGSEA. The CDR3 reads CSVERRGDSYEQYF.

The chain uses TRBV20-1 and TRBJ2-5; TCRdb's assignment of TRBD2 cannot be checked, as there is no DNA. The CDR3 is made up of 15 amino acids. Germline lookup yields CDR1 DFQATT and CDR2 SNEGSKA (reference sequence). CDR3 sequence reads: CSAREGSGGWETQYF.

V gene TRBV23-1 combines with J gene TRBJ1-2; TCRdb returns TRBD1, unconfirmable since there is no DNA. TRBV23-1 is marked as an open reading frame, function uncertain. CDR3 length equals 16 residues. The CDR3 sequence: CASRCNWTDGEDGYTF.

The chain has TRBV27 and TRBJ1-1. Germline lookup yields CDR1 MNHEY and CDR2 SMNVEV (reference sequence). There are 13 residues in the CDR3. The CDR3 protein is CASSPAANTEAFF.

The gene calls are TRBV3-1 and TRBJ2-1; TCRdb calls TRBD1, which cannot be checked without DNA. Germline CDR1 LGHDT, CDR2 YNNKEL (reference sequence). The CDR3 has 13 amino acids. The CDR3 protein is CASSPDWTNEQFF.

J is TRBJ2-5 and V is TRBV4-3. This CDR3 is 18 amino acids long. Germline CDR1 LGHNA, CDR2 YSLEER. This CDR3 is CASSQDRFGSSFPETQYF.

This chain connects TRBV20-1 to TRBJ1-1; TCRdb lists TRBD1, though no DNA is available to test this call. The CDR3 runs 14 residues. Germline V gives CDR1 DFQATT, CDR2 SNEGSKA (reference sequence). The CDR3 sequence is CSARGTGVNTEAFF.